The 14 T cell receptor beta chains listed next were all sequenced from one sample in a study of blood T cell repertoires in COVID-19. Here immunoSEQ multiplex PCR was the method, and the copy in TCRdb shows in-frame clones only, minus some. Counted here are 40,000 to 50,000 clones, approximately 83% occurring once; the ten biggest clones make up 15% to 17%. Source material: peripheral blood. The origin of the receptors is a human donor in a cohort sampled during active COVID-19. The donor label of this sample is uncertain.

This clone was seen a handful of times. This CDR3 reads CATSDGLRGWNQPQHF. CDR3 DNA: TGTGCCACCAGTGACGGACTCCGAGGATGGAATCAGCCCCAGCATTTT. This chain joins TRBV24-1 and TRBJ1-5; D not resolved. The CDR3 is made up of 16 amino acids. Trimming stripped 4 bases from V and 4 bases from J, with 16 bases between. CDR1 KGHDR and CDR2 SFDVKD come from the germline V gene.

The chain is built from TRBV6-6 and TRBJ1-1, with 8 bases matching TRBD1. The CDR3 is 13 residues long. Trimming removed 6 bases from V and 3 bases from J; junction bases left unmatched: 3. Per the germline V gene, CDR1 is MNHNY and CDR2 is SVGAGI (reference sequence). The CDR3 coding sequence is TGTGCCAGCAGAGCGGACAGGGACACTGAAGCTTTCTTT. Translation: CASRADRDTEAFF.

This clone was detected a few times. For the CDR3, the DNA is TGTGCCAGCAGCCAGAGGAGGCGGCAGATGAACACTGAAGCTTTCTTT. As protein: CASSQRRRQMNTEAFF. This chain links TRBV13 with TRBJ1-1, with D hard to call. The CDR3 is made up of 16 amino acids. Germline CDR1 reads PRHDT; CDR2 reads FYEKMQ (reference sequence). V shed 5 bases and J shed 0 bases, with 16 bases lying between them.

This clone ranks as medium-sized (0.01 to 0.1%). V and J are TRBV7-6 and TRBJ1-1; 8 bases align to TRBD1. The CDR3 has 17 amino acids. With 1 base clipped from V and 4 bases from J, the junction kept 11 bases outside the gene matches. Germline CDR1 SGHVS, CDR2 FNYEAQ. This CDR3 reads CASSLEPIQGVGTEAFF. Written as DNA, the CDR3 is TGTGCCAGCAGCTTAGAACCTATACAGGGGGTTGGCACTGAAGCTTTCTTT.

This sequence joins TRBV3-1 (or the pseudogene TRBV3-2) and TRBJ1-1; a weak D match, TRBD1 (5 bases). CDR3 length: 15 amino acids. CDR1 and CDR2 from the germline V gene are LGHDT and YNNKEL (reference sequence). Between the trimmed V and J ends, which lost 1 base and 4 bases, there was a span of 13 bases. This CDR3 reads CASSQVLGASTEAFF. CDR3 in DNA: TGTGCCAGCAGCCAAGTCCTAGGGGCCAGCACTGAAGCTTTCTTT.

The chain links TRBV6-2 or TRBV6-3 to TRBJ1-2; 7 nucleotides line up with TRBD1. J lost 6 bases, V lost 5 bases, and 9 bases had no gene match. The germline gives CDR1 MNHEY, CDR2 SVGEGT. This CDR3 region has 14 residues. DNA for the CDR3: TGTGCCAGCAGTACCTATAGACAGGGAGATGGCTACACCTTC. Protein product: CASSTYRQGDGYTF.

The chain combines TRBV6-6 with TRBJ2-7, with D maybe TRBD1 (6 bases). Looked up from germline, CDR1 is MNHNY and CDR2 is SVGAGI (reference sequence). The germline V and J ends were trimmed by 7 bases and 0 bases, with 16 bases remaining between them. This CDR3 comprises 15 residues. The CDR3 loop is CASTDQGQFSYEQYF. CDR3 sequence (DNA): TGTGCCAGCACCGACCAGGGGCAGTTCTCCTACGAGCAGTACTTC.

The count of this clone is one. This chain links TRBV20-1 with TRBJ2-3, with TRBD2 matching 11 bases. Germline CDR1 DFQATT, CDR2 SNEGSKA (reference sequence). The V and J ends lost 3 bases and 4 bases, in that order; junction bases with no gene match: 6. The CDR3 is 15 residues long. CDR3: CSASSGGAEADTQYF. Written as DNA, the CDR3 is TGCAGTGCTAGTAGCGGGGGGGCCGAAGCAGATACGCAGTATTTT.

The chain recombines TRBV3-1 (or the pseudogene TRBV3-2) with TRBJ2-7; unclear D gene. CDR1 and CDR2 from the germline V gene are LGHDT and YNNKEL (reference sequence). CDR3 length: 13 residues. V lost 3 bases, J lost 5 bases, and 11 bases lay in between. The CDR3 bases are TGTGCCAGCAGCCACAGGTCCGGCCACGAGCAGTACTTC. This gives the protein CASSHRSGHEQYF.

This sequence joins TRBV19 and TRBJ2-1; D might be TRBD1 (6 bases). This CDR3 is built from 17 residues. Germline V gives CDR1 LNHDA, CDR2 SQIVND (reference sequence). The V and J ends lost 5 bases and 4 bases respectively, with 21 bases between them. CDR3 loop: CASSLQQGRGDYNEQFF. The CDR3, as DNA: TGTGCCAGTAGTCTTCAACAGGGTCGAGGCGATTACAATGAGCAGTTCTTC.

The chain joins TRBV3-1 (or the pseudogene TRBV3-2) to TRBJ1-2, with 7 positions matching TRBD1. Germline V CDR1 and CDR2: LGHDT, YNNKEL (reference sequence). The ends lost 1 base at V and 0 bases at J; junction bases unmatched: 5. This CDR3 has 16 residues. This CDR3 is CASSQGNRGPNYGYTF. The CDR3 DNA is TGTGCCAGCAGCCAAGGAAACAGGGGACCTAACTATGGCTACACCTTC.

As DNA, the CDR3 is TGCGCCAGCAGCGGAGGGACGATCGACTATGGCTACACCTTC. This sequence encodes CASSGGTIDYGYTF. The gene calls are TRBV5-1 and TRBJ1-2, with TRBD1 as a possible D gene (5 bases). The germline CDR1 and CDR2 sequences are SGHRS and YFSETQ. The CDR3 runs 14 residues. The V end was cut by 4 bases, the J end by 3 bases, with 13 bases between.

The gene calls are TRBV19 and TRBJ1-2; D possibly corresponds to TRBD1 (5 bases). This CDR3 region has 13 residues. Germline-derived CDR1 and CDR2 are LNHDA and SQIVND (reference sequence). V lost 3 bases and J 3 bases, leaving 8 bases between the germline ends. CDR3 coding DNA: TGTGCCAGTAGTATGACAGTTGACTATGGCTACACCTTC. Encoded protein: CASSMTVDYGYTF.

This clone appeared once. The chain links TRBV5-4 to TRBJ2-1; 10 bases are a match to TRBD2. The germline V gene has CDR1 SGHNT and CDR2 YYREEE (reference sequence). J lost 9 bases, V lost 3 bases, and 12 bases had no gene match. CDR3 length: 16 residues. The CDR3 protein is CASSSFKRGGQGEQFF. The CDR3 coding sequence is TGTGCCAGCAGCTCCTTCAAGCGGGGGGGCCAAGGTGAGCAGTTCTTC.